Described below is a single T cell receptor (beta chain) sequence and its context. The sequenced patients had an expansion of CD8+CD57+ cells seen by flow cytometry. This specimen belongs to a study of CD8+CD57+ T cells in acquired aplastic anemia. Study at large: Sorted cells (CD4+ and CD8+) yielded DNA amounts that averaged 3.2 ug.

V trimming: 4 bases; J trimming: 3 bases; junction bases outside the gene matches: 6. The CDR3 is made up of 16 amino acids. Germline loops: CDR1 SGHRS, CDR2 YFSETQ. Template material for TCR beta VDJ and CDR3 profiling consisted of genomic DNA. Each CDR3 protein is one row after TCRdb ran MiXCR on the reads. The data show around 430,000 distinct CDR3 sequences, under 40% seen once. The rearrangement uses TRBV5-1 and TRBJ2-3; TRBD2 agrees at 12 bases. The sequence was obtained from a human donor with aplastic anemia. Specimen: sorted CD4+, CD8+, or CD8+CD57+ T cells (not recorded which) from PBMCs. This CDR3 is CASSLRTSGMTDTQYF. The CDR3 DNA reads TGCGCCAGCAGCCTGCGGACTAGCGGGATGACAGATACGCAGTATTTT.